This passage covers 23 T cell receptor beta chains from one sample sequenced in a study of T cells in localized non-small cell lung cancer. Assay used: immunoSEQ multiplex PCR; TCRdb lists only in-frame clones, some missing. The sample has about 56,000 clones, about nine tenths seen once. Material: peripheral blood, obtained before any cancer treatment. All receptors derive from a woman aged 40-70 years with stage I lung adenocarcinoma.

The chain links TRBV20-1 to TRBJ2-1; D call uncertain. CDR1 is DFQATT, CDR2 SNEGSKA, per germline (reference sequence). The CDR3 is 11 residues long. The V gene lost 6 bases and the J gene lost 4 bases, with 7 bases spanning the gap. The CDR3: CSAGEYNEQFF. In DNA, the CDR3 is TGCAGTGCCGGAGAATACAATGAGCAGTTCTTC.

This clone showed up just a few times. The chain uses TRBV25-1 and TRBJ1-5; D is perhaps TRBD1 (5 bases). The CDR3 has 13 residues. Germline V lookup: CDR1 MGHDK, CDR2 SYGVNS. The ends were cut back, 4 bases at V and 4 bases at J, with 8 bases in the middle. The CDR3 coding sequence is TGTGCCAGCAGTGTAGGGGAAAATCAGCCCCAGCATTTT. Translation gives CASSVGENQPQHF.

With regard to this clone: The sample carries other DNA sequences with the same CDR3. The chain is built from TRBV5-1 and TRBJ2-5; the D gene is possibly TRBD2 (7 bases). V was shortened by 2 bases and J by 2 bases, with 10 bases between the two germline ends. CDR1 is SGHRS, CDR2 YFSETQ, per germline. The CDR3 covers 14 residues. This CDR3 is CASSFRGAQETQYF. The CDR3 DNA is TGCGCCAGCAGCTTCCGGGGGGCACAAGAGACCCAGTACTTC.

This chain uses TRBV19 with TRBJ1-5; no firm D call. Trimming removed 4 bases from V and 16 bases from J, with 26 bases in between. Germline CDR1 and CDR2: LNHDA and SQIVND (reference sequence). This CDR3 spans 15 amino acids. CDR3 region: CASSTGVSIGPYQHF. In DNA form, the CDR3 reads TGTGCCAGTAGTACTGGGGTGTCCATCGGACCTTACCAACATTTT.

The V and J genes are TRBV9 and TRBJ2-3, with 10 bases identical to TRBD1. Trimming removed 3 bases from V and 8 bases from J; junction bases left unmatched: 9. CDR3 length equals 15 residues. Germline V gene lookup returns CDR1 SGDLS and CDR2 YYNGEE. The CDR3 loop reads CASSGPGQGTGTQYF. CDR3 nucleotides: TGTGCCAGCAGCGGACCGGGACAGGGGACGGGTACGCAGTATTTT.

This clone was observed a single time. CDR3 sequence reads: CAWSRTGNYGYTF. DNA of the CDR3: TGTGCCTGGAGCAGGACGGGGAACTATGGCTACACCTTC. V gene TRBV30 combines with J gene TRBJ1-2; no reliable D call. Germline V gene lookup returns CDR1 GTSNPN and CDR2 SVGIG (reference sequence). V was cut by 3 bases and J by 2 bases, with 10 bases left in between. CDR3 length: 13 residues.

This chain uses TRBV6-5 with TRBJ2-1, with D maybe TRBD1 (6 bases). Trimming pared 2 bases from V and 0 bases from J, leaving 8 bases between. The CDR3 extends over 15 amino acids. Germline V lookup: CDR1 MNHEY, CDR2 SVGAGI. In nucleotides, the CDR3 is TGTGCCAGCAGTTACCGGGACAACTCCTACAATGAGCAGTTCTTC. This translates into CASSYRDNSYNEQFF.

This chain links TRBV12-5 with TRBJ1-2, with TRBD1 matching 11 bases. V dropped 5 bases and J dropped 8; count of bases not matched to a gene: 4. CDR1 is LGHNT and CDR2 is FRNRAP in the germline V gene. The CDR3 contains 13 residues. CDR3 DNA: TGTGCTAGTGGTCGGGACAGGGGGAACGGCTACACCTTC. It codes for CASGRDRGNGYTF.

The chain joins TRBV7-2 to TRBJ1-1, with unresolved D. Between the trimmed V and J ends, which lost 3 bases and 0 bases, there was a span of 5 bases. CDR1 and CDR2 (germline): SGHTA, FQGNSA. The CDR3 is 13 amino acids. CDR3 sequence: CASSFPMNTEAFF. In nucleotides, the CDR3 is TGTGCCAGCAGCTTTCCTATGAACACTGAAGCTTTCTTT.

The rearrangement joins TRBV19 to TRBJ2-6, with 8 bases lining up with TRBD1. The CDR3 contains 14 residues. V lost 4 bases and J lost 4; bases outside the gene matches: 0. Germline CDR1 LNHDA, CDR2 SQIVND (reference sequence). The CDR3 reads CASSRTGGANVLTF. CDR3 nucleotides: TGTGCCAGTAGTAGGACAGGGGGGGCCAACGTCCTGACTTTC.

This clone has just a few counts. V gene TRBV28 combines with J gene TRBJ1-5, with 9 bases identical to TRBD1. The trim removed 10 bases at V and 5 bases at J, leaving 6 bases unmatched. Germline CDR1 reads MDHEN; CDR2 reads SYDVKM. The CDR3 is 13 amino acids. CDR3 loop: CATQGQGDQPQHF. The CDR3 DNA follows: TGTGCCACCCAGGGACAGGGTGATCAGCCCCAGCATTTT.

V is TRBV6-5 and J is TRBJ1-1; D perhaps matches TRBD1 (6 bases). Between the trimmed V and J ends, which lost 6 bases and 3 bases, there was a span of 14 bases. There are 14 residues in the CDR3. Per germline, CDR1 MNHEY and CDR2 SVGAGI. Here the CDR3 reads CASRVQGWDTEAFF. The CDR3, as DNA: TGTGCCAGCAGAGTACAGGGTTGGGACACTGAAGCTTTCTTT.

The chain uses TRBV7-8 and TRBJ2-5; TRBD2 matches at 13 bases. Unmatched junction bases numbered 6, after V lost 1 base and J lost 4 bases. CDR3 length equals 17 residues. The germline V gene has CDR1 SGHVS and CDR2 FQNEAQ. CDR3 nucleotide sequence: TGTGCCAGCAGCTTAGGAACTAGCGGGGGGGCGAGAGAGACCCAGTACTTC. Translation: CASSLGTSGGARETQYF.

The CDR3 region is CASSYTGQGLYNEQFF. CDR3 coding DNA: TGTGCCAGCAGCTATACGGGACAGGGGCTCTACAATGAGCAGTTCTTC. The V gene is TRBV5-6, the J gene TRBJ2-1, with 10 bases matching TRBD1. The CDR3 runs to 16 residues. The germline V gene encodes CDR1 SGHDT and CDR2 YYEEEE. V lost 3 bases, J lost 3 bases, and 6 bases stayed unmatched.

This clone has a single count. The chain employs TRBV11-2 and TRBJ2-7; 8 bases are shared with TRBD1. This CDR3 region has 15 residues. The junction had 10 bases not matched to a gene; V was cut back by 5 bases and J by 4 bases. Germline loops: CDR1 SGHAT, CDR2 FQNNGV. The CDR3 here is CASSIGTGPTYEQYF. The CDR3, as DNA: TGTGCCAGCAGCATAGGGACAGGCCCCACATACGAGCAGTACTTC.

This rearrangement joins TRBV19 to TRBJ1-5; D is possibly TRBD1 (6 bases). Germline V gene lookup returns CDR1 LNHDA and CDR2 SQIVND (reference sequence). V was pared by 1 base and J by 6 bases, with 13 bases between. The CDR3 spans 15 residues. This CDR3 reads CASSIAGARAQPQHF. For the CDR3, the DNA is TGTGCCAGTAGTATAGCAGGGGCGCGAGCTCAGCCCCAGCATTTT.

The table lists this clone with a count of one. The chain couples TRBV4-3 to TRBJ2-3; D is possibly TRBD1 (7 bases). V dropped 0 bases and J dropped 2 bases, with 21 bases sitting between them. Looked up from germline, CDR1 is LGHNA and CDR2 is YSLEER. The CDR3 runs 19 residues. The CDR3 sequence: CASSQDLMGAGGYTDTQYF. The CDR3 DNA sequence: TGCGCCAGCAGCCAAGATCTAATGGGAGCAGGGGGGTACACAGATACGCAGTATTTT.

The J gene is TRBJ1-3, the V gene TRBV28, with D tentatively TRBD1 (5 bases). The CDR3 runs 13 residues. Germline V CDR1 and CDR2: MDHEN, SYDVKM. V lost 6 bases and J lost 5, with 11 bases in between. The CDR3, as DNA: TGTGCCAGCAGCTTAGACAGAAGAAACACCATATATTTT. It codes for CASSLDRRNTIYF.

CDR3 loop: CATSRDLPPLNEKLFF. CDR3 in DNA: TGTGCCACCAGCAGAGATCTACCTCCCCTTAATGAAAAACTGTTTTTT. The chain uses TRBV15 and TRBJ1-4, with D unclear. In germline, CDR1 is LNHNV, CDR2 YYDKDF (reference sequence). The CDR3 is made up of 16 amino acids. The V and J ends lost 0 bases and 4 bases respectively, with 12 bases between them.

DNA of the CDR3: TGTGCCAGCAGCTGGGACAGCTCTGGAAACACCATATATTTT. Translated, it gives CASSWDSSGNTIYF. The V gene is TRBV6-6, the J gene TRBJ1-3; 7 nucleotides line up with TRBD1. The CDR3 is 14 amino acids. The germline gives CDR1 MNHNY, CDR2 SVGAGI (reference sequence). Trimming at V came to 6 bases and at J to 0 bases, leaving 2 bases not matched to a gene.

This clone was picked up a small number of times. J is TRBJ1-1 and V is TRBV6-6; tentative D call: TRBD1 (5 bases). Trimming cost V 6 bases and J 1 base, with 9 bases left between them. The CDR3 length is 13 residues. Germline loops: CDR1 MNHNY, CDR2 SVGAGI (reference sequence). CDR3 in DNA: TGTGCCAGCAGCCAAGGGGAGAACACTGAAGCTTTCTTT. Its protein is CASSQGENTEAFF.

CDR3 protein: CASSYEGRTQYF. CDR3 nucleotides: TGTGCCAGCAGTTACGAGGGGAGGACCCAGTACTTC. J is TRBJ2-5 and V is TRBV6-5; D tentatively reads TRBD1 or TRBD2 (5 bases each). Germline V CDR1 and CDR2: MNHEY, SVGAGI. The CDR3 has 12 residues. V was clipped by 2 bases and J by 7 bases, with 8 bases between them.

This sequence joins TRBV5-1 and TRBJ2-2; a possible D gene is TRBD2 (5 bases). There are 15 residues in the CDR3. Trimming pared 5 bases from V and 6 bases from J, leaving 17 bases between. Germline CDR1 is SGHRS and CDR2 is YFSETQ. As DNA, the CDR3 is TGCGCCAGCAGAGTGGGAGCATCCGGGGCCGGGGAGCTGTTTTTT. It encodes CASRVGASGAGELFF.